Presented here are 29 T cell receptor beta chains from one specimen sequenced in a study of T cell responses to AZD1222 COVID-19 vaccine. The data were produced by immunoSEQ multiplex PCR, yet TCRdb's version contains in-frame clones alone and is incomplete. The data show 150,000 to 200,000 clones, 85% to 95% seen once. The sequences come from peripheral blood, collected on day 0 of AZD1222 vaccination. These TCRs come from an adult in good health.

The chain links TRBV14 to TRBJ2-1; possibly TRBD2 for D (7 bases). Trimming took off 3 bases at V and 3 bases at J, with 21 bases between the two ends. Germline CDR1 and CDR2: SGHDN and FVKESK. The CDR3 contains 18 residues. CDR3 amino acids: CASSQLMGGPANYNEQFF. DNA of the CDR3: TGTGCCAGCAGCCAGCTAATGGGGGGGCCAGCCAACTACAATGAGCAGTTCTTC.

V is TRBV5-1 and J is TRBJ2-5; tentatively, D is TRBD1 or TRBD2 (5 bases each). With 3 bases removed from V and 4 bases from J, the gap between germline ends came to 19 bases. CDR1 is SGHRS, CDR2 YFSETQ, per germline. The CDR3 length is 16 residues. The CDR3 sequence is CASSSLPGFAGETQYF. CDR3 coding DNA: TGCGCCAGCAGCTCTCTACCAGGGTTCGCGGGAGAGACCCAGTACTTC.

The chain recombines TRBV30 with TRBJ1-3; possibly TRBD1 for D (5 bases). The germline V gene encodes CDR1 GTSNPN and CDR2 SVGIG (reference sequence). Trimming left V 3 bases short and J 4 bases short, with 22 bases between. The CDR3 consists of 17 residues. The CDR3 coding sequence is TGTGCCTGGAGGCCCGGGGCCATAAAGTTAATGGGAAACACCATATATTTT. This gives the protein CAWRPGAIKLMGNTIYF.

The gene calls are TRBV18 and TRBJ1-2; D is perhaps TRBD1 (5 bases). Germline V CDR1 and CDR2: KGHSH, LQKENI. V lost 2 bases to trimming and J lost 1 base, with 8 bases between them. CDR3 length: 14 amino acids. Written as DNA, the CDR3 is TGTGCCAGCTCACCAGGGGACGGTAACTATGGCTACACCTTC. Residues: CASSPGDGNYGYTF.

The chain links TRBV11-3 to TRBJ1-1; 7 nucleotides line up with TRBD1. Losses at the gene ends were 2 bases for V and 0 bases for J; bases not matched to a gene: 3. Per germline, CDR1 SGHNT and CDR2 YENEEA. The CDR3 runs 15 residues. CDR3 sequence (DNA): TGTGCCAGCAGCTTAAGGGGACAGATGAACACTGAAGCTTTCTTT. Its protein is CASSLRGQMNTEAFF. The variable domain in full, with the rest retrieved from reference TRBV11-3 and TRBJ1-1, is EAGVVQSPRYKIIEKKQPVAFWCNPISGHNTLYWYLQNLGQGPELLIRYENEEAVDDSQLPKDRFSAERLKGVDSTLKIQPAELGDSAVYLCASSLRGQMNTEAFFGQGTRLTVV.

The chain links TRBV7-9 to TRBJ1-2; no clear D gene. This CDR3 comprises 13 residues. The germline V gene encodes CDR1 SEHNR and CDR2 FQNEAQ (reference sequence). The V gene lost 1 base and the J gene lost 2 bases, with 5 bases spanning the gap. The CDR3 sequence: CASSLDPNYGYTF. DNA of the CDR3: TGTGCCAGCAGCTTAGACCCAAACTATGGCTACACCTTC.

The chain combines TRBV20-1 with TRBJ2-7; D may be TRBD2 (5 bases). CDR3 length: 11 amino acids. Germline assignment: CDR1 DFQATT and CDR2 SNEGSKA (reference sequence). V was clipped by 3 bases and J by 3 bases, with 6 bases between them. DNA for the CDR3: TGCAGTGCTAGGAGGGACTACGAGCAGTACTTC. Translation gives CSARRDYEQYF.

The V and J genes are TRBV4-1 and TRBJ1-4, with 8 bases lining up with TRBD1. The CDR3 contains 18 residues. V lost 1 base and J lost 1; bases outside the gene matches: 8. Germline V CDR1 and CDR2: MGHRA, YSYEKL. The CDR3 is CASSQGRAGGVTNEKLFF. In DNA, the CDR3 is TGCGCCAGCAGCCAAGGGAGGGCAGGGGGCGTAACTAATGAAAAACTGTTTTTT.

The rearrangement joins TRBV2 to TRBJ2-5; 7 bases map to TRBD1. CDR1 and CDR2 from the germline V gene are SNHLY and FYNNEI. The CDR3 loop spans 15 amino acids. The V and J ends lost 6 bases and 2 bases, in that order; junction bases with no gene match: 9. The CDR3: CASRSRDREQETQYF. The CDR3 region has the DNA TGTGCCAGCAGGAGCCGGGACAGAGAACAAGAGACCCAGTACTTC.

This chain links TRBV7-8 with TRBJ2-7; 8 bases match TRBD1. J was trimmed by 4 bases and V by 0 bases; bases with no gene match: 5. This CDR3 spans 15 amino acids. The germline V gene encodes CDR1 SGHVS and CDR2 FQNEAQ. The CDR3, as DNA: TGTGCCAGCAGCTTAGCTAGGACAGGGTTGTACGAGCAGTACTTC. Its translation is CASSLARTGLYEQYF.

The chain employs TRBV28 and TRBJ1-3; TRBD1 matches 8 bases. Germline V CDR1 and CDR2: MDHEN, SYDVKM. The ends lost 2 bases at V and 7 bases at J; junction bases unmatched: 4. The CDR3 loop spans 14 amino acids. In DNA, the CDR3 is TGTGCCAGCAGTTTACGGACAGGGTTTAACACCATATATTTT. Amino acids: CASSLRTGFNTIYF.

The chain joins TRBV6-1 to TRBJ1-5, with TRBD1 matching over 9 bases. The CDR3 length is 15 residues. V trimming: 5 bases; J trimming: 4 bases; junction bases outside the gene matches: 6. Germline CDR1 is MNHNS and CDR2 is SASEGT. Here the CDR3 reads CASSKQTGGNQPQHF. CDR3 in DNA: TGTGCCAGCAGTAAACAGACAGGGGGAAATCAGCCCCAGCATTTT.

CDR3 sequence: CASTFYGNTIYF. In DNA form, the CDR3 reads TGTGCCAGCACGTTTTATGGAAACACCATATATTTT. The V call is TRBV12-3 or TRBV12-4, the J call TRBJ1-3; D is uncertain. The CDR3 has 12 residues. The V end was cut by 7 bases, the J end by 3 bases, with 7 bases between.

The J gene is TRBJ1-6, the V gene TRBV19; D is undetermined. The CDR3 has 13 amino acids. Germline lookup yields CDR1 LNHDA and CDR2 SQIVND (reference sequence). Trimming stripped 4 bases from V and 9 bases from J, with 10 bases between. The CDR3 sequence is CASSNPEGSPLHF. The CDR3 nucleotides read TGTGCCAGTAGTAACCCAGAAGGTTCACCCCTCCACTTT.

The gene calls are TRBV7-8 and TRBJ2-7; a weak D match, TRBD1 (5 bases). Trimming pared 5 bases from V and 5 bases from J, leaving 13 bases between. The germline V gene has CDR1 SGHVS and CDR2 FQNEAQ. The CDR3 extends over 13 amino acids. In nucleotides, the CDR3 is TGTGCCAGCAGCACAAGACAGACCCACGAGCAGTACTTC. Its protein product is CASSTRQTHEQYF.

The chain couples TRBV5-6 to TRBJ1-6; the match to TRBD1 covers 8 bases. The CDR3 covers 14 residues. Trimming cost V 2 bases and J 10 bases; bases outside gene matches: 5. Germline V gene data show CDR1 as SGHDT and CDR2 as YYEEEE. CDR3 region: CASSFGQGRSPLHF. Written as DNA, the CDR3 is TGTGCCAGCAGCTTTGGACAGGGACGCTCACCCCTCCACTTT.

As DNA, the CDR3 is TGTGCCAGCTCACCGGGGCAGGGGAACTCTGGGGCCAACGTCCTGACTTTC. This codes for CASSPGQGNSGANVLTF. The V gene is TRBV18, the J gene TRBJ2-6, with a weak D call TRBD1 (6 bases). The CDR3 is 17 amino acids. The germline V and J ends were trimmed by 3 bases and 0 bases, with 12 bases remaining between them. From germline, CDR1 is KGHSH and CDR2 LQKENI.

J is TRBJ1-3 and V is TRBV23-1; a weak D match, TRBD1 (6 bases). TRBV23-1 carries the ORF label, with uncertain function. The length of the CDR3 is 15 residues. V shed 2 bases and J shed 4 bases, with 12 bases lying between them. The CDR3 protein is CASSQQGRWGNTIYF. Here the CDR3 DNA reads TGCGCCAGCAGTCAACAGGGGCGGTGGGGAAACACCATATATTTT.

V is TRBV5-1 and J is TRBJ2-5; the D gene could be TRBD1 or TRBD2 (5 bases each). The CDR3 has 16 amino acids. The germline V and J ends were trimmed by 2 bases and 3 bases, with 17 bases remaining between them. Germline assignment: CDR1 SGHRS and CDR2 YFSETQ. The CDR3 coding sequence is TGCGCCAGCAGCTTAAATTCGGGATGGGGGAAAGAGACCCAGTACTTC. This sequence encodes CASSLNSGWGKETQYF.

The chain has TRBV9 and TRBJ1-2, with D uncertain. The CDR3 runs 15 residues. Trimming pared 3 bases from V and 0 bases from J, leaving 12 bases between. Germline CDR1 SGDLS, CDR2 YYNGEE. The CDR3 DNA is TGTGCCAGCAGCGCCTCCAGCCCAGCTAACTATGGCTACACCTTC. Amino acid sequence: CASSASSPANYGYTF.

V is TRBV29-1 and J is TRBJ2-7; a possible D gene is TRBD2 (5 bases). The CDR3 runs to 13 residues. Germline-derived CDR1 and CDR2 are SQVTM and ANQGSEA. Trimming took off 4 bases at V and 3 bases at J, with 13 bases between the two ends. CDR3 amino acids: CSVAGIGNYEQYF. The CDR3 DNA follows: TGCAGCGTTGCGGGGATCGGTAACTACGAGCAGTACTTC.

The chain recombines TRBV5-6 with TRBJ1-6; D remains unclear. Germline CDR1 reads SGHDT; CDR2 reads YYEEEE. This CDR3 has 13 amino acids. Trimming shortened V by 4 bases and J by 7 bases, and 9 bases separated the two germline ends. CDR3 in DNA: TGTGCCAGCAGCCTCGACGCAAATTCACCCCTCCACTTT. Protein sequence: CASSLDANSPLHF.

V usage is TRBV7-2 and J usage is TRBJ1-5; D ambiguous. This CDR3 spans 13 amino acids. Trimming took 1 base from V and 3 from J, leaving 4 bases between them. The germline V gene encodes CDR1 SGHTA and CDR2 FQGNSA. CDR3 sequence: CASSLELNQPQHF. CDR3 bases: TGTGCCAGCAGCTTAGAACTCAATCAGCCCCAGCATTTT. The full variable domain, with the rest looked up from reference TRBV7-2 and TRBJ1-5, is GAGVSQSPSNKVTEKGKDVELRCDPISGHTALYWYRQSLGQGLEFLIYFQGNSAPDKSGLPSDRFSAERTGGSVSTLTIQRTQQEDSAVYLCASSLELNQPQHFGDGTRLSIL.

The chain has TRBV6-1 and TRBJ2-3; D unresolved. V lost 0 bases and J lost 4, with 5 bases in between. The CDR3 is 13 residues long. Per the germline V gene, CDR1 is MNHNS and CDR2 is SASEGT. CDR3 bases: TGTGCCAGCAGTGAAGCTCGGGCAGATACGCAGTATTTT. Translated: CASSEARADTQYF.

This clone appeared once. The rearrangement joins TRBV10-3 to TRBJ2-2; D is undetermined. Trimming removed 3 bases at V and 0 bases at J, with 8 bases between. This CDR3 is built from 15 residues. Germline V CDR1 and CDR2: ENHRY, SYGVKD. The CDR3 loop reads CAISDSNANTGELFF. The CDR3 DNA sequence: TGTGCCATCAGTGACTCCAACGCGAACACCGGGGAGCTGTTTTTT.

The chain recombines TRBV5-1 with TRBJ2-1, with D maybe TRBD1 (6 bases). This CDR3 is built from 16 residues. V gave up 0 bases and J gave up 4 bases, with 14 bases separating them. Germline lookup yields CDR1 SGHRS and CDR2 YFSETQ. CDR3 bases: TGCGCCAGCAGCTTGGTTTTCGCGGACAGTTACAATGAGCAGTTCTTC. Encoded protein: CASSLVFADSYNEQFF.

The CDR3 region has the DNA TGTGCCAGCACCACCGGGACAGGCTTTAACTATGGCTACACCTTC. This sequence encodes CASTTGTGFNYGYTF. The chain joins TRBV19 to TRBJ1-2; TRBD1 agrees at 8 bases. Trimming at V came to 9 bases and at J to 1 base, leaving 10 bases not matched to a gene. The CDR3 totals 15 residues. Looked up from germline, CDR1 is LNHDA and CDR2 is SQIVND (reference sequence).

V gene TRBV7-9 combines with J gene TRBJ1-2; no reliable D call. CDR3 length: 11 amino acids. The V end lost 9 bases, the J end lost 1 base, and 6 bases lay between the germline ends. CDR1 SEHNR and CDR2 FQNEAQ come from the germline V gene (reference sequence). The CDR3 region is CASALNYGYTF. DNA for the CDR3: TGTGCCAGTGCACTTAACTATGGCTACACCTTC.

The rearrangement links TRBV13 to TRBJ2-7; D might be TRBD1 or TRBD2, each matching 5 bases. This CDR3 spans 15 amino acids. Germline-derived CDR1 and CDR2 are PRHDT and FYEKMQ (reference sequence). V lost 5 bases, J lost 6 bases, and 20 bases lay in between. This chain's CDR3 is CASSPRGTSSSEQYF. CDR3 sequence (DNA): TGTGCCAGCAGCCCCCGTGGGACCTCTAGCTCCGAGCAGTACTTC.